A single sample gave rise to the 3 T cell receptor beta chains below, sequenced in a study of T cells in Graves' hyperthyroidism and ophthalmopathy. TCR beta CDR3 sequences were amplified from RNA transcripts. RT-PCR in the first round (using the HTBI primer set) targeted the TCR CDR3. TCRdb fed the multiplex PCR reads into MiXCR, producing one record per CDR3 protein. The sample contains approximately 370,000 distinct CDR3 sequences, about 18% of which appear only once. The sample comprised blood. The receptor set was obtained from a woman aged 30 to 39 with Graves' hyperthyroidism that later progressed to Graves' ophthalmopathy.

At least ten counts were recorded for this clonotype. The chain uses TRBV19 and TRBJ2-5; D assignment may be TRBD1 or TRBD2 (5 bases each). Germline-derived CDR1 and CDR2 are LNHDA and SQIVND (reference sequence). The CDR3 is 14 amino acids. Trimming pared 5 bases from V and 5 bases from J, leaving 15 bases between. This CDR3 is CASSPGRGLETQYF. As DNA, the CDR3 is TGTGCCAGTAGTCCGGGACGAGGACTGGAGACCCAGTACTTC.

This clonotype was counted at least ten times. This rearrangement joins TRBV15 to TRBJ2-1; TRBD2 aligns across 9 bases. CDR3 length equals 16 residues. V gave up 1 base and J gave up 4 bases; unmatched junction bases: 5. Germline loops: CDR1 LNHNV, CDR2 YYDKDF (reference sequence). CDR3 in DNA: TGTGCCACCAGCAGAGTCGAGACTAGCGGTTACAATGAGCAGTTCTTC. Protein product: CATSRVETSGYNEQFF.

This clonotype was seen ten or more times. The chain is built from TRBV9 and TRBJ2-7, with D perhaps matching TRBD1 (5 bases). The V and J ends lost 0 bases and 2 bases respectively, with 9 bases between them. The germline V gene has CDR1 SGDLS and CDR2 YYNGEE. The CDR3 is 14 residues long. The CDR3 nucleotides read TGTGCCAGCAGCGTAGGGACAAATCCCTACGAGCAGTACTTC. This sequence encodes CASSVGTNPYEQYF.